Listed below are T cell receptor beta chains from one sample, sequenced in a study of cytomegalovirus exposure and HLA in healthy donors. Generated by immunoSEQ multiplex PCR, the TCRdb table keeps only in-frame clones and is missing some. The sample has about 200,000 clones, 75% to 85% seen once; the top ten hold more than 1.3%. The sample was PBMCs. The origin of the receptors is a girl under 18 in good health and CMV-seronegative. The CDR3 runs from the conserved cysteine through the conserved F or W. Fields, in order: J gene, V gene, CDR3 protein.

j_call: TRBJ2-5
v_call: TRBV2
cdr3_aa: CASRGAGETQYF

j_call: TRBJ2-3
v_call: TRBV11-2
cdr3_aa: CASRPQAGGDRTDTQYF

j_call: TRBJ2-5
v_call: TRBV7-2
cdr3_aa: CASSTRTSGARETQYF

j_call: TRBJ1-6
v_call: TRBV4-1
cdr3_aa: CASSLRGGVEENSPLHF

j_call: TRBJ1-4
v_call: TRBV5-8
cdr3_aa: CASSSGTGVNEKLFF

j_call: TRBJ2-7
v_call: TRBV7-9
cdr3_aa: CASSLGQTATYEQYF

j_call: TRBJ2-5
v_call: TRBV6-5
cdr3_aa: CASTLSPAPRETQYF

j_call: TRBJ2-7
v_call: TRBV29-1
cdr3_aa: CSVWKDRAGEQYF

j_call: .
v_call: TRBV4-1
cdr3_aa: CASSQDPGLGSSYEQYF

j_call: TRBJ2-5
v_call: TRBV6-5
cdr3_aa: CASSSGTSGGGQTQYF

j_call: TRBJ1-1
v_call: TRBV28
cdr3_aa: CASSFRDRGRKAFF

j_call: TRBJ2-1
v_call: TRBV28
cdr3_aa: CATHGGSVYNEQFF

j_call: TRBJ1-2
v_call: TRBV15
cdr3_aa: CATSRMTGVNYGYTF

j_call: TRBJ1-1
v_call: TRBV20-1
cdr3_aa: CSARDLSEAFF

j_call: TRBJ2-1
v_call: TRBV11-3
cdr3_aa: CASSSRLAAEQFF

j_call: TRBJ2-1
v_call: TRBV5-4
cdr3_aa: CASSLNLGTSDNEQFF

j_call: TRBJ2-7
v_call: TRBV27
cdr3_aa: CASGSGFYEQYF

j_call: TRBJ1-5
v_call: TRBV30
cdr3_aa: CAWRTGGDAQPQHF

j_call: TRBJ2-7
v_call: TRBV28
cdr3_aa: CASRLYRQPYEQYF

j_call: TRBJ1-1
v_call: TRBV29-1
cdr3_aa: CSVVRLRTGLRINTEAFF

j_call: TRBJ2-7
v_call: TRBV5-5
cdr3_aa: CASSFGAGGKTYEQYF

j_call: .
v_call: TRBV2
cdr3_aa: CASSPPGGTGGRSYEQYF